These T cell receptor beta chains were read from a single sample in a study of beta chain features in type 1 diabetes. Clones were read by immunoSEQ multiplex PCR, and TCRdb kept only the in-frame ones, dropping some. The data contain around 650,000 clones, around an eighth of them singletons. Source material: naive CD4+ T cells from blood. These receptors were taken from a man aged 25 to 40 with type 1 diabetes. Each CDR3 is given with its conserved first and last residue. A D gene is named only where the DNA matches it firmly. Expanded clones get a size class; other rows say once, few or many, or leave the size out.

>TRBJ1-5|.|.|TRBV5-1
CASSSGGVDQPQHF
TGCGCCAGCAGCTCTGGAGGGGTTGATCAGCCCCAGCATTTT
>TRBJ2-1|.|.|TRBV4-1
CASSLDPGDREQFF
TGCGCCAGCAGCCTCGACCCGGGGGATCGAGAGCAGTTCTTC
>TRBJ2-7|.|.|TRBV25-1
CASSEAGAYEQYF
TGTGCCAGCAGTGAAGCAGGGGCCTACGAGCAGTACTTC
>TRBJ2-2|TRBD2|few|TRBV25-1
CASSGRGGDTGELFF
TGTGCCAGCAGTGGACGGGGGGGAGACACCGGGGAGCTGTTTTTT
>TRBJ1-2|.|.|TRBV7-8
CASSLERAGHNAGYTF
TGTGCCAGCAGCTTAGAGCGGGCAGGCCACAATGCTGGCTACACCTTC
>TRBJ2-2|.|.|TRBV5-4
CASRSLTGNTGELFF
TGTGCCAGCAGATCCCTGACAGGGAACACCGGGGAGCTGTTTTTT
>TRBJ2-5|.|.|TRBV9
CASSVGGNGETQYF
TGTGCCAGCAGCGTAGGGGGGAACGGAGAGACCCAGTACTTC
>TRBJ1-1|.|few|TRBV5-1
CASSFGVLNTEAFF
TGCGCCAGCAGCTTCGGGGTTCTGAACACTGAAGCTTTCTTT
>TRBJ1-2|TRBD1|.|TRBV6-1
CASSEAGGQGMGYTF
TGTGCCAGCAGTGAAGCGGGAGGACAGGGGATGGGCTACACCTTC
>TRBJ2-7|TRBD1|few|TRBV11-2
CASSSLGAGGRYEQYF
TGTGCCAGCAGCTCCCTCGGGGCAGGGGGCAGGTACGAGCAGTACTTC
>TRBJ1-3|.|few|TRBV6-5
CASSRGPSSGNTIYF
TGTGCCAGCAGTCGGGGTCCTAGCTCTGGAAACACCATATATTTT
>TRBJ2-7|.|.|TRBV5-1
CASSLEGSGSEQYF
TGCGCCAGCAGCTTGGAGGGCTCCGGGTCCGAGCAGTACTTC
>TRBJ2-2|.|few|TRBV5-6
CASTEQWTGELFF
TGTGCCAGCACCGAACAGTGGACCGGGGAGCTGTTTTTT
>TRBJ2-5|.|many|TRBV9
CASSPLSTGETQYF
TGTGCCAGCAGCCCTCTCAGCACAGGAGAGACCCAGTACTTC
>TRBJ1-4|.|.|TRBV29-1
CSVVQGGEKLFF
TGCAGCGTCGTACAGGGCGGTGAAAAACTGTTTTTT
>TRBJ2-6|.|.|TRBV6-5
CASSYVGSGANVLTF
TGTGCCAGCAGTTACGTGGGCTCTGGGGCCAACGTCCTGACTTTC
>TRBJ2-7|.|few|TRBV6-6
CASSSGDISLSYEQYF
TGTGCCAGCAGTTCTGGGGACATAAGCCTTTCCTACGAGCAGTACTTC
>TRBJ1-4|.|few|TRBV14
CASSQAQGSDEKLFF
TGTGCCAGCAGCCAAGCTCAGGGGTCTGACGAAAAACTGTTTTTT
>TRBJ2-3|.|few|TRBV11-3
CASSLEASTQYF
TGTGCCAGCAGCTTAGAAGCGAGTACGCAGTATTTT
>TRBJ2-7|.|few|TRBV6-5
CASSSRGGYEQYF
TGTGCCAGCAGTTCGAGGGGCGGGTACGAGCAGTACTTC
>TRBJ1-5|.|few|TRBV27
CASSEINQPQHF
TGTGCCAGCAGCGAAATTAATCAGCCCCAGCATTTT
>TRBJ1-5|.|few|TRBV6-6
CASKTGPGRDQPQHF
TGTGCCAGCAAAACGGGGCCAGGGAGGGATCAGCCCCAGCATTTT